This TCR beta chain is from a study of early T cells in non-severe SARS-CoV-2 infection. Overall study context: Bulk RNA taken from unsorted whole blood was sequenced, leaving chains unpaired. Study outcomes and limitations: Private and CD4 specificities were missed by VDJdb matching, skewed to anti-spike CD8.

The CDR3 consists of 14 residues. V lost 6 bases and J lost 8; bases outside the gene matches: 12. Remarks on this clonotype: No antigen is known for it.

Attached unique molecular identifiers marked individual cDNA molecules. Each CDR3 protein gets one entry after TCRdb re-called the 5' RACE reads with MiXCR. The data show roughly 43,000 distinct CDR3 sequences, approximately 5.1% seen once. The TCR sequence derives from an adult who was a healthcare worker with PCR-confirmed SARS-CoV-2 infection or an uninfected control (not recorded which). This rearrangement joins TRBV12-3 or TRBV12-4 to TRBJ2-7, with 8 bases that match TRBD1. The sample in question was whole blood, obtained at baseline. CDR3 loop: CASSPGQGPTKQYF. CDR3 DNA sequence: TGTGCCAGCAGCCCTGGACAGGGTCCTACGAAGCAGTACTTC.